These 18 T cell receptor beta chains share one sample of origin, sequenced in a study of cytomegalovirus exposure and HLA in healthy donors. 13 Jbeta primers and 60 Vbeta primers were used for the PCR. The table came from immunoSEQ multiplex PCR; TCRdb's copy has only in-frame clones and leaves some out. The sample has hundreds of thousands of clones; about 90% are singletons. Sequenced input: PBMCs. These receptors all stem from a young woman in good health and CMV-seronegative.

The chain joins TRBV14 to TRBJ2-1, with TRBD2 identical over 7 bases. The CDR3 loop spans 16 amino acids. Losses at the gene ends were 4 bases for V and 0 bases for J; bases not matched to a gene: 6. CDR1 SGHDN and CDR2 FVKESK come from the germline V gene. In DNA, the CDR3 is TGTGCCAGCAGCCGCCTTCGGGGGGACTCCTACAATGAGCAGTTCTTC. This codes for CASSRLRGDSYNEQFF.

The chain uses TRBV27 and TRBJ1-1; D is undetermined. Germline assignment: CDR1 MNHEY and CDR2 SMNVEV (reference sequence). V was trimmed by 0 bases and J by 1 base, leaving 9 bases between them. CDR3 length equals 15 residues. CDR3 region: CASSLSVSGNTEAFF. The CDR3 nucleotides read TGTGCCAGCAGTTTATCGGTTTCCGGGAACACTGAAGCTTTCTTT.

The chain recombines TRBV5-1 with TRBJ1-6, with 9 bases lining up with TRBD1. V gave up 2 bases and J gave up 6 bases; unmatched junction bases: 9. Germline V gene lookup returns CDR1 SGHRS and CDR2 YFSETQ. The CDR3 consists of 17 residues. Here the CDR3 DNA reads TGCGCCAGCAGCTTCCTAACCGGACAGGGGAGTAATTCACCCCTCCACTTT. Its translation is CASSFLTGQGSNSPLHF.

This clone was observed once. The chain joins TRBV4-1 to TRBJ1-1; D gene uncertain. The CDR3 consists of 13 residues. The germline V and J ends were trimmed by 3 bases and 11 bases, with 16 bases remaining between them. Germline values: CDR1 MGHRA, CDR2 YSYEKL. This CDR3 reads CASSQVEGYLAFF. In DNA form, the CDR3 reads TGCGCCAGCAGCCAGGTGGAGGGTTATTTGGCTTTCTTT.

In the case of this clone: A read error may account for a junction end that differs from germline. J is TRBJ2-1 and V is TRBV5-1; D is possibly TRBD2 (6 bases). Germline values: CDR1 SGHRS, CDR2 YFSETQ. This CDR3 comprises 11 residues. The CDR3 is CASSLGSIAVF. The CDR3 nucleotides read TGCGCCAGCAGCTTGGGTTCGATAGCGGTCTTC.

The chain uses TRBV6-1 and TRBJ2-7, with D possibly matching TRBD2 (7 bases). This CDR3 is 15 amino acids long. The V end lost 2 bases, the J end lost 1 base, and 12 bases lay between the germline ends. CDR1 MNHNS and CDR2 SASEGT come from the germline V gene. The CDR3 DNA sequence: TGTGCCAGCAGTGAAAGGGGGGGTAAGTCCTACGAGCAGTACTTC. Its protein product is CASSERGGKSYEQYF.

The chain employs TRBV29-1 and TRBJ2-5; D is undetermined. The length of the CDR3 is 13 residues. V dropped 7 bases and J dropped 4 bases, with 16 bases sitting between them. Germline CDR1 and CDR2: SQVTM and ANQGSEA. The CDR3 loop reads CSAAPGVTETQYF. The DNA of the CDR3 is TGCAGCGCCGCACCCGGAGTCACAGAGACCCAGTACTTC. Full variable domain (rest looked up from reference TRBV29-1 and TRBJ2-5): SAVISQKPSRDICQRGTSLTIQCQVDSQVTMMFWYRQQPGQSLTLIATANQGSEATYESGFVIDKFPISRPNLTFSTLTVSNMSPEDSSIYLCSAAPGVTETQYFGPGTRLLVL.

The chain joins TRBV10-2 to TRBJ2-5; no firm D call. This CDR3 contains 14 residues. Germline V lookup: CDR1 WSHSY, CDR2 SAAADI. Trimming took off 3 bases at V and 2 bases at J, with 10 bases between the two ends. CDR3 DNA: TGCGCCAGCAGTGATTACACCGGGCAAGAGACCCAGTACTTC. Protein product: CASSDYTGQETQYF.

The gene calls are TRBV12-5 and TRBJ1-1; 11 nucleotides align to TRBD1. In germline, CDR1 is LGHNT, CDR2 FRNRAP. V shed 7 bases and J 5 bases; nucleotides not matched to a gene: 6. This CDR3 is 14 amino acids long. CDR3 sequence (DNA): TGTGCTAGTGAGTGGGGGACAGGGGGGACTGAAGCTTTCTTT. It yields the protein CASEWGTGGTEAFF.

In nucleotides, the CDR3 is TGTGCCAGCAGTGAGCCAAAGACGACAGGGGGGTACGAGCAGTACTTC. Translating it yields CASSEPKTTGGYEQYF. The chain carries TRBV2 and TRBJ2-7, with 9 bases matching TRBD1. Germline CDR1 is SNHLY and CDR2 is FYNNEI. The length of the CDR3 is 16 residues. With 3 bases clipped from V and 4 bases from J, the junction kept 10 bases outside the gene matches.

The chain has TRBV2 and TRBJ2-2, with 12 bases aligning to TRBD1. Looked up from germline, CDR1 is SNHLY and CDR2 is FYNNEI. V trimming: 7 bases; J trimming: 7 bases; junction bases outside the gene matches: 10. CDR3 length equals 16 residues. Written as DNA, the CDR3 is TGTGCCAGCATGATAGCCGGGACAGGGGGCGGCGGGGAGCTGTTTTTT. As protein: CASMIAGTGGGGELFF.

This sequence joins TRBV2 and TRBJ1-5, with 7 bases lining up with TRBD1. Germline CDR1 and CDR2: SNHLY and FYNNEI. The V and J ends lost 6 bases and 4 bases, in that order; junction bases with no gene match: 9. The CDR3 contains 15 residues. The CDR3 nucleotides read TGTGCCAGCAGCGGGCGCGGGACAGAGAATCAGCCCCAGCATTTT. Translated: CASSGRGTENQPQHF.

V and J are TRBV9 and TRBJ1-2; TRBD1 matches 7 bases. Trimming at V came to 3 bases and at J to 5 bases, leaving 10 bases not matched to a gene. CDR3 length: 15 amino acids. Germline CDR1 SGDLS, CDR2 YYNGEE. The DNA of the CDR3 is TGTGCCAGCAGCGCCGGTAGGGGGCCCTCATATGGCTACACCTTC. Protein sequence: CASSAGRGPSYGYTF.

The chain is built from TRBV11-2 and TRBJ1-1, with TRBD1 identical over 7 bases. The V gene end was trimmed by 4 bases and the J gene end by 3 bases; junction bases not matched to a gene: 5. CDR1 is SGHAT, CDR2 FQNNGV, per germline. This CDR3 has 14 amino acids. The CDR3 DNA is TGTGCCAGCAGCTCAACAGGGGTTTACACTGAAGCTTTCTTT. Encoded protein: CASSSTGVYTEAFF.

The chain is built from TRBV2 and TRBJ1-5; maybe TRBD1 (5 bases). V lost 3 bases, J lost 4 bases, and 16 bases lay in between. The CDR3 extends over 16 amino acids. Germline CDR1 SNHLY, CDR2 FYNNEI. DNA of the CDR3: TGTGCCAGCAGTGAGGGAGGGAGGGGTCCAAATCAGCCCCAGCATTTT. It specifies CASSEGGRGPNQPQHF.

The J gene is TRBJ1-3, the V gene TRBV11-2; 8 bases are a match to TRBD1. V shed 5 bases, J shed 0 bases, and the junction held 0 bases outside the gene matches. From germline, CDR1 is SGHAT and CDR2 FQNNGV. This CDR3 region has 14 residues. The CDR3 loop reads CASSTGGSGNTIYF. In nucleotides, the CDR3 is TGTGCCAGCAGCACAGGGGGCTCTGGAAACACCATATATTTT.

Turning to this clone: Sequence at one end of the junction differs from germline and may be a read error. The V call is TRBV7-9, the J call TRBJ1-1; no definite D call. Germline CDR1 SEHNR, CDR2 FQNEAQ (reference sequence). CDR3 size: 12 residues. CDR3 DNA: TGTTCCAGCAGCCCCCGAGGCCCTGAAGCTTTCTTT. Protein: CSSSPRGPEAFF.

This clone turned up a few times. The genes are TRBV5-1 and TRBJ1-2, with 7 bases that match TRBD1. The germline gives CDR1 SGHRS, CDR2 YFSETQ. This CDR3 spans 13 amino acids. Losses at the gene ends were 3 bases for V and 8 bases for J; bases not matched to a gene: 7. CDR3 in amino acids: CASSSTGFKGYTF. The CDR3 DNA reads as TGCGCCAGCAGCTCGACAGGGTTCAAGGGCTACACCTTC.